The rows below give T cell receptor beta chains drawn from one sample of a study of shared clonotypes between healthy human individuals. Generated by immunoSEQ multiplex PCR, the TCRdb table keeps only in-frame clones and is missing some. The sample lists about 1.5 million clones, approximately 98% occurring once. What was sequenced was naive CD4+ T cells sorted from blood. The receptors stem from a young man in good health. CDR3s include the opening cysteine and the closing phenylalanine or tryptophan. Each record gives: V gene, J gene, clone size, D gene, CDR3 DNA, CDR3 protein. A D gene is named only where the DNA matches it firmly. A row's size may be missing; if present it is once, few, many or a size class.

v_call: TRBV6-4
j_call: TRBJ1-5
clone_size: -
d_call: -
cdr3_nt: TGTGCCAGCAGTGAAGGGCAGGGGCAACCCCAGCATTTT
cdr3_aa: CASSEGQGQPQHF

v_call: TRBV7-9
j_call: TRBJ2-2
clone_size: -
d_call: TRBD2
cdr3_nt: TGTGCCAGCAGCTTCCGAGACGGGAGGTCGAACACCGGGGAGCTGTTTTTT
cdr3_aa: CASSFRDGRSNTGELFF

v_call: TRBV11-2
j_call: TRBJ2-7
clone_size: -
d_call: TRBD2
cdr3_nt: TGTGCCAGCAGCTTAGGGGGGACTAGCGGGAGGGCCTTTTTCCAGTACTTC
cdr3_aa: CASSLGGTSGRAFFQYF

v_call: TRBV14
j_call: TRBJ2-7
clone_size: -
d_call: -
cdr3_nt: TGTGCCAGCAGCCAAGATTCTTCGAGGAACCACGAGCAGTACTTC
cdr3_aa: CASSQDSSRNHEQYF

v_call: TRBV2
j_call: TRBJ1-5
clone_size: -
d_call: -
cdr3_nt: TGTGCCAGCAGTGACGGGGTCCACATGCCCCAGCATTTT
cdr3_aa: CASSDGVHMPQHF

v_call: TRBV5-6
j_call: TRBJ2-7
clone_size: once
d_call: TRBD1
cdr3_nt: TGTGCCAGCAGCCGGACAGGCTACGAGCAGTACTTC
cdr3_aa: CASSRTGYEQYF

v_call: TRBV5-1
j_call: TRBJ1-4
clone_size: -
d_call: -
cdr3_nt: TGCGCCAGCAGCTTCACGGAGCGGCAGTATAATGAAAAACTGTTTTTT
cdr3_aa: CASSFTERQYNEKLFF

v_call: TRBV7-2
j_call: TRBJ2-7
clone_size: -
d_call: -
cdr3_nt: TGTGCCAGCTCCCGGGGCAGAACCTACGAGCAGTACTTC
cdr3_aa: CASSRGRTYEQYF

v_call: TRBV18
j_call: TRBJ2-7
clone_size: -
d_call: -
cdr3_nt: TGTGCCAGCTCCGTGAGGACGGAAGAGCAGTACTTC
cdr3_aa: CASSVRTEEQYF

v_call: TRBV15
j_call: TRBJ1-5
clone_size: few
d_call: -
cdr3_nt: TGTGCCACCAGCAGAGACTATCAGCCCCAGCATTTT
cdr3_aa: CATSRDYQPQHF

v_call: TRBV30
j_call: TRBJ2-7
clone_size: -
d_call: -
cdr3_nt: TGTGCCTGGAAGAGGCAGGATTCCTACGAGCAGTACTTC
cdr3_aa: CAWKRQDSYEQYF

v_call: TRBV5-1
j_call: TRBJ2-1
clone_size: -
d_call: TRBD1
cdr3_nt: TGCGCCAGCAGCTTACCGGGACAGGGGGCGAAGGGTGAGCAGTTCTTC
cdr3_aa: CASSLPGQGAKGEQFF

v_call: TRBV5-4
j_call: TRBJ2-6
clone_size: -
d_call: TRBD1
cdr3_nt: TGTGCCAGCAGCGCCACAGGGGCTGGGGCCAACGTCCTGACTTTC
cdr3_aa: CASSATGAGANVLTF

v_call: TRBV18
j_call: TRBJ1-5
clone_size: -
d_call: -
cdr3_nt: TGTGCCAGCTCACCCACCGGGGGGCGACAGCCCCAGCATTTT
cdr3_aa: CASSPTGGRQPQHF

v_call: TRBV27
j_call: TRBJ1-4
clone_size: -
d_call: TRBD1
cdr3_nt: TGTGCCAGCTCCAAGGGGACAGGGGATGAAAAACTGTTTTTT
cdr3_aa: CASSKGTGDEKLFF

v_call: TRBV28
j_call: TRBJ1-5
clone_size: -
d_call: -
cdr3_nt: TGTGCCAGCAGTTTAGCGGGAAATCAGCCCCAGCATTTT
cdr3_aa: CASSLAGNQPQHF

v_call: TRBV7-9
j_call: TRBJ1-2
clone_size: -
d_call: -
cdr3_nt: TGTGCCAGCAGCCTAGACAGTCAATATGGCTACACCTTC
cdr3_aa: CASSLDSQYGYTF

v_call: TRBV7-2
j_call: TRBJ2-7
clone_size: once
d_call: TRBD1
cdr3_nt: TGTGCCAGCAGCTGGGACAGGTACTCCTACGAGCAGTACTTC
cdr3_aa: CASSWDRYSYEQYF

v_call: TRBV4-1
j_call: TRBJ2-6
clone_size: -
d_call: -
cdr3_nt: TGCGCCAGCAGCCAGGGGACGACTGGGGCCAACGTCCTGACTTTC
cdr3_aa: CASSQGTTGANVLTF

v_call: TRBV14
j_call: TRBJ2-2
clone_size: -
d_call: TRBD1
cdr3_nt: TGTGCCAGCTCCTACAGGGGGCAAGGCGGGGAGCTGTTTTTT
cdr3_aa: CASSYRGQGGELFF

v_call: TRBV28
j_call: TRBJ1-3
clone_size: -
d_call: -
cdr3_nt: TGTGCCTCAGGCGGGACCCCCGGAAACACCATATATTTT
cdr3_aa: CASGGTPGNTIYF

v_call: TRBV7-6
j_call: TRBJ2-7
clone_size: -
d_call: TRBD2
cdr3_nt: TGTGCCAGCAGCCCAACTAGCGTTGCTTACGAGCAGTACTTC
cdr3_aa: CASSPTSVAYEQYF

v_call: TRBV25-1
j_call: TRBJ2-3
clone_size: -
d_call: TRBD2
cdr3_nt: TGTGCCAGCAGTGTCGGACTAGCGGGAAGCACAGATACGCAGTATTTT
cdr3_aa: CASSVGLAGSTDTQYF

v_call: TRBV20-1
j_call: TRBJ1-1
clone_size: -
d_call: -
cdr3_nt: TGCAGTGCCGGGGACGAAGCTTTCTTT
cdr3_aa: CSAGDEAFF

v_call: TRBV7-8
j_call: TRBJ2-1
clone_size: -
d_call: -
cdr3_nt: TGTGCCAGCAGCTTAAGGGAGACCGAGCAGTTCTTC
cdr3_aa: CASSLRETEQFF

v_call: TRBV18
j_call: TRBJ2-3
clone_size: once
d_call: TRBD2
cdr3_nt: TGTGCCAGCTCAGCCATTCCGGGACTAGCGGTAGATACGCAGTATTTT
cdr3_aa: CASSAIPGLAVDTQYF

v_call: TRBV25-1
j_call: TRBJ2-1
clone_size: -
d_call: -
cdr3_nt: TGTGCCAGCAGTATGTATGCCAATGAGCAGTTCTTC
cdr3_aa: CASSMYANEQFF

v_call: TRBV12-2
j_call: TRBJ2-1
clone_size: -
d_call: -
cdr3_nt: TGTGCAAGTCGCTTATGCCTTTTTTTGGGCTTATGTGGGAATGAGCAGTTCTTC
cdr3_aa: CASRLCLFLGLCGNEQFF

v_call: TRBV7-9
j_call: TRBJ2-1
clone_size: once
d_call: TRBD2
cdr3_nt: TGTGCCAGCAGCTTAGTGCGGGAGGGCCGAGGTGAGCAGTTCTTC
cdr3_aa: CASSLVREGRGEQFF